The rows below give T cell receptor beta chains drawn from one sample of a study of CD8+ T cells in alopecia areata. Using immunoSEQ multiplex PCR, the repertoire was profiled, and TCRdb retains in-frame clones only, with some absent. The repertoire holds about 220,000 clones, with 50% to 70% as singletons. This material consisted of CD4+ T cells sorted from blood, taken at week 4, from a patient treated with tofacitinib. All receptors derive from a human donor with alopecia areata. CDR3s include the opening cysteine and the closing phenylalanine or tryptophan. A D gene is named only where the DNA matches it firmly. Size tells how often a clone was seen (once, few, many) or the class of an expanded clone, and some rows leave it out.

d_call j_call cdr3_length v_call clone_size cdr3_nt cdr3_aa
TRBD1 TRBJ2-7 14 TRBV7-3 . TGTGCCAGCAGCCCCGGGACAGGGGAGTACGAGCAGTACTTC CASSPGTGEYEQYF
. TRBJ2-7 15 TRBV11-2 . TGTGCCAGCAGCTTTGGATCCCTAAGGACCTACGAGCAGTACTTC CASSFGSLRTYEQYF
. TRBJ1-2 13 TRBV29-1 . TGCAGCGTTATCAGGGGTCTGGGATATGGCTACACCTTC CSVIRGLGYGYTF
. TRBJ2-2 15 TRBV4-1 few TGCGCCAGCAGCCAAGGGAGCGCGAACACCGGGGAGCTGTTTTTT CASSQGSANTGELFF
. TRBJ1-1 14 TRBV5-1 many TGCGCCAGCAGCTTGGACAGGAAGAACACTGAAGCTTTCTTT CASSLDRKNTEAFF
. TRBJ2-7 16 TRBV29-1 . TGCAGCGTTGGGGGCCGTGGCAGAGAGAGAGCATACGAGCAGTACTTC CSVGGRGRERAYEQYF
. TRBJ1-2 13 TRBV11-2 . TGTGCCAGCAGCTTAGATGCCATCTATGGCTACACCTTC CASSLDAIYGYTF
. TRBJ1-1 14 TRBV14 . TGTGCCAGCAGCCACCCCGGACAGTACACTGAAGCTTTCTTT CASSHPGQYTEAFF
. TRBJ1-6 14 TRBV27 . TGTGCCAGCAGTTTACAGGTTTTTCATTCACCCCTCCACTTT CASSLQVFHSPLHF
. TRBJ1-2 14 TRBV2 . TGTGCCAGCAGCCCCGAAGGAGAAATTTATGGCTACACCTTC CASSPEGEIYGYTF
. TRBJ2-7 13 TRBV7-3 . TGTGCCAGCAGCTTCTTCTCTCGGGACGAGCAGTACTTC CASSFFSRDEQYF
. TRBJ1-6 12 TRBV30 . TGTGCCTGGAGGTACGGTGATTCACCCCTCCACTTT CAWRYGDSPLHF
. TRBJ1-2 12 TRBV30 . TGTGCCTGGAGTATGGGGAACTATGGCTACACCTTC CAWSMGNYGYTF
. TRBJ1-5 13 TRBV5-1 . TGCGCCAGCAGCTCAGCTCCAGATCAGCCCCAGCATTTT CASSSAPDQPQHF
. TRBJ1-1 11 TRBV30 few TGTGCCTGGAGCCACCTTGATGAAGCTTTCTTT CAWSHLDEAFF
. TRBJ1-5 13 TRBV29-1 once TGCAGCGTTGCGGCAGGGAAGAGTCAGCCCCAGCATTTT CSVAAGKSQPQHF
TRBD2 TRBJ2-7 14 TRBV29-1 . TGCAGCGTCGGCGGGACTAGCGGGGCCCACGAGCAGTACTTC CSVGGTSGAHEQYF
TRBD1 TRBJ1-6 15 TRBV30 . TGTGCCTGGAGTCCTCAACAGGGGGGATATTCACCCCTCCACTTT CAWSPQQGGYSPLHF
. TRBJ2-3 16 TRBV7-3 . TGTGCCAGCGGCCCCTCGGGTCTCATAGGCACAGATACGCAGTATTTT CASGPSGLIGTDTQYF
. TRBJ2-1 14 TRBV7-9 . TGTGCCAGCAGCTTAGTCGGCAGGGAAAATGAGCAGTTCTTC CASSLVGRENEQFF
TRBD1 TRBJ1-2 14 TRBV6-5 . TGTGCCAGCAGTTACGACAGGGCCCCTTATGGCTACACCTTC CASSYDRAPYGYTF
TRBD2 TRBJ2-3 20 TRBV15 . TGTGCCACCAGCAGGGAACAACCGGGACTACAAACTTCTAGCACAGATACGCAGTATTTT CATSREQPGLQTSSTDTQYF
TRBD1 TRBJ1-2 14 TRBV5-1 once TGCGCCAGCAGCTTGGAGCAGGGGGCCACTGGCTACACCTTC CASSLEQGATGYTF
TRBD2 TRBJ2-1 15 TRBV30 few TGTGCCTGGAGTGCGAAGAGCGGGGGGGCCAATGAGCAGTTCTTC CAWSAKSGGANEQFF
TRBD1 TRBJ2-5 16 TRBV7-2 . TGCGCCAGCAGCCCAGTAAGGGGGACAGTACAAGAGACCCAGTACTTC CASSPVRGTVQETQYF
. TRBJ2-3 17 TRBV5-6 . TGTGCCAGCACCGAATCCATCAGGGTCCCTAGCACAGATACGCAGTATTTT CASTESIRVPSTDTQYF
. TRBJ1-6 16 TRBV9 few TGTGCCAGCAGCGTTCAGGATTCCTCCTATAATTCACCCCTCCACTTT CASSVQDSSYNSPLHF
. TRBJ2-4 13 TRBV29-1 . TGCAGCGTTAGGGGGGTGGCCAAAAACATTCAGTACTTC CSVRGVAKNIQYF
. TRBJ2-3 15 TRBV4-3 few TGCGCCAGCAGCCAAGCACAGGGCCACACAGATACGCAGTATTTT CASSQAQGHTDTQYF
TRBD1 TRBJ2-5 16 TRBV11-2 few TGTGCCAGCAGCATTGGACAGGGAACGTACCAAGAGACCCAGTACTTC CASSIGQGTYQETQYF
. TRBJ2-5 18 TRBV11-3 once TGTGCCAGCAGCTTAGATCCCTCCCCCACCACTAGGGGAGAGACCCAGTACTTC CASSLDPSPTTRGETQYF
TRBD1 TRBJ1-2 11 TRBV30 . TGTGCCTGGTTCGACAGGGCTGGCTACACCTTC CAWFDRAGYTF
TRBD1 TRBJ1-1 14 TRBV30 . TGTGCCTGGAGGTCACAGGGGGTATACACTGAAGCTTTCTTT CAWRSQGVYTEAFF
TRBD2 TRBJ2-5 14 TRBV10-3 few TGTGCCTCCGGAGGGGCTAGCGGCCAAGAGACCCAGTACTTC CASGGASGQETQYF
. TRBJ2-1 16 TRBV4-1 . TGCGCCAGCAGCCAAGTTATTCAACAACCCTTCAATGAGCAGTTCTTC CASSQVIQQPFNEQFF
TRBD1 TRBJ2-5 13 TRBV27 . TGTGCCAGCAGGGACAGGGTGAGGGAGACCCAGTACTTC CASRDRVRETQYF
TRBD1 TRBJ1-5 18 TRBV7-2 . TGTGCCAGCAGCCCCGACGGGGTACAGGGGGAGGGCCGGCAGCCCCAGCATTTT CASSPDGVQGEGRQPQHF
TRBD1 TRBJ2-6 15 TRBV5-1 . TGCGCCAGCAGCGCGGACAGGGCTGGGGCCAACGTCCTGACTTTC CASSADRAGANVLTF
. TRBJ2-1 12 TRBV29-1 . TGCAGCGTTGACTCAAACAACAATGAGCAGTTCTTC CSVDSNNNEQFF
. TRBJ2-1 14 TRBV19 many TGTGCCAGCGGCGGGACTGCGACGGGAAATGAGCAGTTCTTC CASGGTATGNEQFF
TRBD1 TRBJ2-1 11 TRBV7-3 few TGTGCCAGCAGCCAGGGACAGGAGCAGTTCTTC CASSQGQEQFF
. TRBJ1-1 13 TRBV4-3 . TGCGCCAGCAGCCAAGTAAAGGGGACTGAAGCTTTCTTT CASSQVKGTEAFF
. TRBJ2-2 14 TRBV9 . TGTGCCAGCAGGTCTACAGTGAACACCGGGGAGCTGTTTTTT CASRSTVNTGELFF
. TRBJ1-6 13 TRBV5-1 . TGCGCCAGCAGAGAAGGTGACAATTCACCCCTCCACTTT CASREGDNSPLHF
. TRBJ2-6 11 TRBV6-6 . TGTGCCAGCGGGCGGACTAACGTCCTGACTTTC CASGRTNVLTF
. TRBJ1-2 13 TRBV2 . TGTGCCAGCAGTTTGCTCGTAAACTATGGCTACACCTTC CASSLLVNYGYTF
TRBD1 TRBJ1-3 17 TRBV11-2 few TGTGCCAGCAGCTTAGCGTACCGGACAGGCTCTGGAAACACCATATATTTT CASSLAYRTGSGNTIYF
. TRBJ2-3 15 TRBV5-1 . TGCGCCAGCAGCGAAAGAGGGTCAGGCACAGATACGCAGTATTTT CASSERGSGTDTQYF
TRBD1 TRBJ1-4 13 TRBV30 . TGTGCCTGGAACAGGGGTAGCTACGAAAAACTGTTTTTT CAWNRGSYEKLFF
. TRBJ2-3 13 TRBV9 once TGTGCCAGCAGCGCCAGTATGGCAGATACGCAGTATTTT CASSASMADTQYF
. TRBJ1-1 16 TRBV5-1 . TGCGCCAGCAGCTTGGGAACGATAGGGGCGTACACTGAAGCTTTCTTT CASSLGTIGAYTEAFF
. TRBJ2-1 13 TRBV29-1 . TGCAGCGTTGGCAGGGCTCCCTACAATGAGCAGTTCTTC CSVGRAPYNEQFF
TRBD1 TRBJ1-1 15 TRBV30 . TGTGCCTGGAGTCCCTGGGACAGCTGGAACACTGAAGCTTTCTTT CAWSPWDSWNTEAFF
. TRBJ2-3 12 TRBV29-1 . TGCAGCGTCGACAGACGCACAGATACGCAGTATTTT CSVDRRTDTQYF
TRBD2 TRBJ2-7 14 TRBV6-5 . TGTGCCAGCAGACAAGCGGGGGGGTCGTACGAGCAGTACTTC CASRQAGGSYEQYF